The entry that follows covers one T cell receptor (beta chain) sequence. The sample is drawn from a study of T-cell memory formation after mild COVID-19. TCRdb independently ran MiXCR on the 5' RACE reads; one entry per CDR3 protein. The table lists about 88,000 distinct CDR3 sequences, about 23% of them singletons. The CDR3 is made up of 15 amino acids. The germline gives CDR1 MNHEY, CDR2 SVGAGI. Germline trimming cut 0 bases from V and 2 bases from J; bases unmatched to any gene: 3. This chain uses TRBV6-5 with TRBJ1-2, with 7 positions matching TRBD1. The clonotype was recovered from a man younger than 30 who had mild COVID-19 (a few samples of this study predate the infection). Cell type and time point are not known. The specimen sequenced was PBMCs or a T cell subset sorted from them (not recorded which). The CDR3 is CASSYSGQRNYGYTF. The CDR3 DNA is TGTGCCAGCAGTTACTCGGGACAGCGGAACTATGGCTACACCTTC.